One sample yielded the 27 T cell receptor beta chains listed below, sequenced in a study of blood T cell repertoires in COVID-19. Assay used: immunoSEQ multiplex PCR; TCRdb lists only in-frame clones, some missing. The table records some 340,000 clones, approximately 91% of them present only once. Sequencing was performed on PBMCs or T cells enriched from blood (not recorded which). These TCRs come from a woman aged 25 to 39 who had been exposed to COVID-19.

This rearrangement joins TRBV9 to TRBJ1-3; 9 bases match TRBD1. Germline CDR1 SGDLS, CDR2 YYNGEE. The CDR3 is made up of 18 amino acids. V was pared by 0 bases and J by 0 bases, with 7 bases of the junction left unmatched. The DNA of the CDR3 is TGTGCCAGCAGCGTAGGACCGGGACAGGGAACCTCTGGAAACACCATATATTTT. Residues: CASSVGPGQGTSGNTIYF.

This sequence joins TRBV19 and TRBJ1-6; 11 bases fit TRBD1. Germline V lookup: CDR1 LNHDA, CDR2 SQIVND (reference sequence). The CDR3 is 18 amino acids. The V and J ends lost 4 bases and 3 bases, in that order; junction bases with no gene match: 8. The CDR3 DNA is TGTGCCAGTAGTACCACTCGGACAGGGGGCGACTATAATTCACCCCTCCACTTT. Translation: CASSTTRTGGDYNSPLHF.

The rearrangement uses TRBV4-2 and TRBJ1-2, with TRBD1 as a possible D gene (6 bases). Looked up from germline, CDR1 is LGHNA and CDR2 is YNFKEQ. The CDR3 is 16 residues long. Trimming stripped 0 bases from V and 1 base from J, with 12 bases between. In DNA form, the CDR3 reads TGTGCCAGCAGCCAAGAATTCCTACAGGGTAACTATGGCTACACCTTC. Protein: CASSQEFLQGNYGYTF.

The chain links TRBV11-2 to TRBJ1-1; D may be TRBD1 (5 bases). This CDR3 comprises 13 residues. In germline, CDR1 is SGHAT, CDR2 FQNNGV. V gave up 10 bases and J gave up 3 bases, with 15 bases separating them. CDR3 sequence: CATVGGEYTEAFF. Written as DNA, the CDR3 is TGTGCCACCGTGGGGGGAGAGTACACTGAAGCTTTCTTT.

The gene calls are TRBV9 and TRBJ1-1; 7 bases align to TRBD1. Germline CDR1 and CDR2: SGDLS and YYNGEE. Trimming at V came to 3 bases and at J to 3 bases, leaving 5 bases not matched to a gene. The length of the CDR3 is 14 residues. CDR3 DNA: TGTGCCAGCAGCGCCACAACAGGGGACACTGAAGCTTTCTTT. This gives the protein CASSATTGDTEAFF.

The rearrangement uses TRBV10-2 and TRBJ1-1; D remains unclear. V lost 7 bases to trimming and J lost 7 bases, with 10 bases between them. Germline V gives CDR1 WSHSY, CDR2 SAAADI. CDR3 length: 11 residues. The CDR3, as DNA: TGCGCCAGCACGCAGGCTCTTGAAGCTTTCTTT. Translation: CASTQALEAFF.

This chain joins TRBV30 and TRBJ1-6; TRBD1 is a possible D gene (6 bases). The V gene's germline CDR1 is GTSNPN and CDR2 SVGIG (reference sequence). With 4 bases removed from V and 5 bases from J, the gap between germline ends came to 15 bases. The CDR3 is 15 residues long. The CDR3: CAWKRDTVNNSPLHF. The CDR3 DNA follows: TGTGCCTGGAAGAGGGACACTGTAAATAATTCACCCCTCCACTTT.

The rearrangement uses TRBV4-2 and TRBJ1-2; 7 bases agree with TRBD1. The CDR3 is 15 amino acids. Germline CDR1 and CDR2: LGHNA and YNFKEQ. The J segment lost 4 bases and the V segment lost 0 bases, leaving 5 bases of the junction unmatched. CDR3 nucleotide sequence: TGTGCCAGCAGCCAAGATCTAGGACAGGTCTATGGCTACACCTTC. Encoded protein: CASSQDLGQVYGYTF.

This clone has just a few counts. J is TRBJ1-1 and V is TRBV5-6; D perhaps matches TRBD1 (6 bases). CDR1 SGHDT and CDR2 YYEEEE come from the germline V gene. This CDR3 spans 13 amino acids. V was cut by 0 bases and J by 4 bases, with 7 bases left in between. This chain's CDR3 is CASSLEGGTEAFF. In DNA form, the CDR3 reads TGTGCCAGCAGCTTGGAAGGGGGCACTGAAGCTTTCTTT.

CDR3 sequence: CASSQGQGGEKLFF. CDR3 in DNA: TGCGCCAGCAGCCAAGGACAGGGGGGCGAAAAACTGTTTTTT. The chain joins TRBV5-1 to TRBJ1-4, with 10 nucleotides matching TRBD1. CDR3 length: 14 residues. With V trimmed by 4 bases and J by 8 bases, 5 bases remained unmatched. In germline, CDR1 is SGHRS, CDR2 YFSETQ.

The chain uses TRBV2 and TRBJ1-1; possibly TRBD1 for D (5 bases). V was shortened by 8 bases and J by 1 base, with 14 bases between the two germline ends. From germline, CDR1 is SNHLY and CDR2 FYNNEI. This CDR3 contains 14 residues. The CDR3 loop reads CASGYGGRNTEAFF. The CDR3 nucleotides are TGTGCCAGCGGATACGGGGGACGGAACACTGAAGCTTTCTTT.

This clone showed up just a few times. V and J are TRBV2 and TRBJ1-3; 7 positions agree with TRBD1. Germline trimming cut 9 bases from V and 0 bases from J; bases unmatched to any gene: 2. Germline loops: CDR1 SNHLY, CDR2 FYNNEI. The length of the CDR3 is 13 residues. The CDR3 here is CARGQDSGNTIYF. CDR3 coding DNA: TGTGCCAGAGGACAGGACTCTGGAAACACCATATATTTT. The full variable domain, its missing parts supplied by reference TRBV2 and TRBJ1-3, is EPEVTQTPSHQVTQMGQEVILRCVPISNHLYFYWYRQILGQKVEFLVSFYNNEISEKSEIFDDQFSVERPDGSNFTLKIRSTKLEDSAMYFCARGQDSGNTIYFGEGSWLTVV.

The genes are TRBV5-1 and TRBJ1-2; 8 bases are shared with TRBD1. The CDR3 runs to 17 residues. Trimming took 4 bases from V and 4 from J; bases not matched to a gene: 15. Germline CDR1 and CDR2: SGHRS and YFSETQ. For the CDR3, the DNA is TGCGCCAGCAGCCCCCTGGGACAGGCAGGGGGGGGCTATGGCTACACCTTC. Translating it yields CASSPLGQAGGGYGYTF.

V gene TRBV7-6 combines with J gene TRBJ2-1; a possible D gene is TRBD1 (6 bases). Germline assignment: CDR1 SGHVS and CDR2 FNYEAQ. Trimming removed 5 bases from V and 13 bases from J, with 18 bases in between. The CDR3 covers 13 residues. CDR3 in amino acids: CASSARQGLEQFF. The CDR3 DNA is TGTGCCAGCAGCGCCCGCCAGGGGCTGGAACAGTTCTTC. Combining the CDR3 with reference TRBV7-6 and TRBJ2-1 gives the whole variable domain GAGVSQSPRYKVTKRGQDVALRCDPISGHVSLYWYRQALGQGPEFLTYFNYEAQQDKSGLPNDRFSAERPEGSISTLTIQRTEQRDSAMYRCASSARQGLEQFFGPGTRLTVL.

The chain employs TRBV30 and TRBJ1-3; D is undetermined. V was clipped by 2 bases and J by 0 bases, with 8 bases between them. Germline V gene data show CDR1 as GTSNPN and CDR2 as SVGIG (reference sequence). The CDR3 extends over 14 amino acids. The CDR3 loop is CAWSRGSSGNTIYF. DNA for the CDR3: TGTGCCTGGAGTAGAGGCAGCTCTGGAAACACCATATATTTT.

The chain carries TRBV10-3 and TRBJ2-5, with a possible D match to TRBD1 (5 bases). This CDR3 contains 13 residues. Germline assignment: CDR1 ENHRY and CDR2 SYGVKD. V dropped 3 bases and J dropped 5 bases, with 10 bases sitting between them. CDR3 DNA sequence: TGTGCCATCAGTGAATCAGGGCGGGAGACCCAGTACTTC. Protein: CAISESGRETQYF.

V and J are TRBV5-1 and TRBJ2-2; a possible D gene is TRBD2 (6 bases). The CDR3 runs to 14 residues. The V and J ends lost 3 bases and 7 bases respectively, with 13 bases between them. CDR1 SGHRS and CDR2 YFSETQ come from the germline V gene. Here the CDR3 DNA reads TGCGCCAGCAGCTCGGACGCGGACTACGGGGAGCTGTTTTTT. It is translated as CASSSDADYGELFF. Filled out from reference TRBV5-1 and TRBJ2-2, the complete variable domain reads KAGVTQTPRYLIKTRGQQVTLSCSPISGHRSVSWYQQTPGQGLQFLFEYFSETQRNKGNFPGRFSGRQFSNSRSEMNVSTLELGDSALYLCASSSDADYGELFFGEGSRLTVL.

The rearrangement links TRBV7-6 to TRBJ2-2; D remains unclear. Germline lookup yields CDR1 SGHVS and CDR2 FNYEAQ. The ends were cut back, 5 bases at V and 2 bases at J, with 15 bases in the middle. The CDR3 contains 16 residues. The CDR3 nucleotides are TGTGCCAGCAGCCCAACCCCTGAGAGTAACACCGGGGAGCTGTTTTTT. The encoded protein is CASSPTPESNTGELFF. The full variable domain, its missing parts supplied by reference TRBV7-6 and TRBJ2-2, is GAGVSQSPRYKVTKRGQDVALRCDPISGHVSLYWYRQALGQGPEFLTYFNYEAQQDKSGLPNDRFSAERPEGSISTLTIQRTEQRDSAMYRCASSPTPESNTGELFFGEGSRLTVL.

This clone has just one count. In DNA form, the CDR3 reads TGTGCCAGCAGTTTATGGGCCCCGGGGTTGGAGGGTCCAGATACGCAGTATTTT. As protein: CASSLWAPGLEGPDTQYF. V gene TRBV27 combines with J gene TRBJ2-3; TRBD2 might be the D (6 bases). V was pared by 1 base and J by 4 bases, with 21 bases between. The CDR3 runs to 18 residues. Germline assignment: CDR1 MNHEY and CDR2 SMNVEV (reference sequence).

This chain connects TRBV6-1 to TRBJ2-3, with 12 positions matching TRBD2. V shed 2 bases and J 4 bases; nucleotides not matched to a gene: 4. The CDR3 consists of 16 residues. CDR1 MNHNS and CDR2 SASEGT come from the germline V gene. The CDR3 loop reads CASSELLAGGADTQYF. The CDR3 DNA sequence: TGTGCCAGCAGTGAATTACTAGCGGGGGGCGCAGATACGCAGTATTTT.

The chain employs TRBV20-1 and TRBJ1-1; 7 bases map to TRBD1. The CDR3 runs to 10 residues. Germline CDR1 reads DFQATT; CDR2 reads SNEGSKA (reference sequence). This chain's CDR3 is CRVRGIEAFF. The DNA for the CDR3 is TGCAGGGTCAGGGGGATAGAAGCTTTCTTT.

V usage is TRBV5-4 and J usage is TRBJ2-1; TRBD2 aligns across 10 bases. The CDR3 consists of 16 residues. V shed 1 base and J 12 bases; nucleotides not matched to a gene: 13. Germline V CDR1 and CDR2: SGHNT, YYREEE (reference sequence). CDR3 in DNA: TGTGCCAGCAGCTTGACACTCCAGCGGGGGGGGTCTGGGCAGTTCTTC. Residues: CASSLTLQRGGSGQFF.

Details on this clone: The same CDR3 can be traced to other DNA sequences in this sample. This chain connects TRBV7-9 to TRBJ1-1; D gene unclear. The CDR3 is 14 residues long. Per the germline V gene, CDR1 is SEHNR and CDR2 is FQNEAQ (reference sequence). Trimming removed 5 bases at V and 1 base at J, with 11 bases between. CDR3 loop: CASSLGRGNTEAFF. CDR3 DNA: TGTGCCAGCAGCCTAGGGAGAGGGAACACTGAAGCTTTCTTT.

The rearrangement links TRBV7-9 to TRBJ2-5, with D unresolved. Trimming removed 2 bases from V and 1 base from J, with 11 bases in between. Germline CDR1 SEHNR, CDR2 FQNEAQ (reference sequence). This CDR3 comprises 15 residues. The CDR3 DNA reads as TGTGCCAGCAGCTTAAGTCCCGACACCCAAGAGACCCAGTACTTC. It yields the protein CASSLSPDTQETQYF.

The chain carries TRBV5-4 and TRBJ1-6; possibly TRBD1 for D (6 bases). This CDR3 has 15 residues. Germline V gives CDR1 SGHNT, CDR2 YYREEE (reference sequence). V lost 4 bases and J 7 bases, leaving 15 bases between the germline ends. In nucleotides, the CDR3 is TGTGCCAGCAGCCCTGGGGGCACCCTCAATTCACCCCTCCACTTT. Its protein is CASSPGGTLNSPLHF.

Only one count was recorded for this clone. This chain joins TRBV7-9 and TRBJ1-1, with 8 bases matching TRBD1. The CDR3 contains 15 residues. Germline-derived CDR1 and CDR2 are SEHNR and FQNEAQ (reference sequence). The V and J ends lost 3 bases and 5 bases, in that order; junction bases with no gene match: 8. In DNA, the CDR3 is TGTGCCAGCAGCTTCCTCACAGGGGGAAGGACTGAAGCTTTCTTT. It is translated as CASSFLTGGRTEAFF.

The V gene is TRBV7-4, the J gene TRBJ1-1, with a weak D call TRBD1 (5 bases). The ends were cut back, 8 bases at V and 1 base at J, with 8 bases in the middle. The length of the CDR3 is 12 residues. The germline gives CDR1 SGHVT, CDR2 SQSDAQ. The chain's CDR3 is CASHRRNTEAFF. CDR3 DNA: TGTGCCAGCCACAGGAGGAACACTGAAGCTTTCTTT.